This TCR beta chain is drawn from a study of cytomegalovirus exposure and HLA in healthy donors (dated by TCRdb to between 2016 and 2019). About the investigation overall: According to an earlier analysis of 587 of the donors, about 179 million T cells yielded some 120 million unique TCR beta sequences and around 300 Gb of sequence data. An early release that covered 500 to 800 HLA-typed donors contained 300 to 350 gigabases of sequencing data and some 87 million unique TCR sequences. Among the roughly 400 genotyped donors, roughly 80% belonged to the genetic ancestry cluster associated with self-reported Caucasian donors. The study aimed to test whether signatures of past pathogen exposure could be identified by cataloging public T cell receptors. Using immunosequencing, the study profiled T cell repertoires from 500 to 800 subjects and related those repertoires to cytomegalovirus serostatus. Besides the first cohort of some 670 subjects, a separate validation cohort made up of over a hundred different subjects was used. High-throughput TCR immunosequencing, statistical association of individual TCRs with disease status, and machine learning were combined to predict cytomegalovirus infection status. In a later analysis, previously published TCR beta repertoires from some 640 donors were re-analyzed and high-resolution HLA genotyping was added so that TCR occurrence patterns could be studied. Rather than drawing on any new phenotypic data, the later analysis identified candidate immune exposures from TCR beta sequences and the way those sequences occurred across donors. An earlier analysis of approximately 500 of the donors applied high-throughput TCR beta sequencing to assess whether each TCR beta V gene segment acted as functional or pseudogenic. Alongside the repertoire data, information on donor age, sex, ethnicity and CMV serostatus was compiled. In a later genetic analysis, genome-wide SNP genotypes for about three fifths of the 666 donors were used, and that subset was treated as a discovery cohort. Every discovery cohort repertoire had been produced on one sequencing platform. HLA typing included class I and class II loci at four-digit resolution. The number of donors typed differed by locus, with 629-630 for A, B, C, DRB1 and DQB1, more than 500 for DQA1, about 610 for DPA1, and over 400 for DPB1. Roughly 5 DR-DQ haplotypes were handled as single units for association and clustering, since linkage in the cohort was strong. Among 350 to 400 genotyped donors of the cohort, an average of about 240,000 unique TCR beta nucleotide sequences were sequenced per donor, around 20% of them non-productive.

In total, 666 healthy bone marrow donors made up the cohort. At the time of sampling, every cohort member was nominally healthy, though immune exposures that went unrecorded were likely present. The donor was CMV seropositive and belonged to the group of 250 to 350 seropositive cohort members. A peripheral blood sample was collected from each donor, and TCR beta sequencing was performed on peripheral blood mononuclear cells. The Qiagen DNeasy Blood Extraction Kit was used to extract genomic DNA from the blood cell samples. Library preparation used the immunoSEQ multiplex PCR assay. For the multiplex PCR, a mixture combining 60 forward primers for TCR Vbeta segments and 13 reverse primers for TCR Jbeta segments was used. The CDR3 region of rearranged TCR beta genes was amplified from genomic DNA by a multiplex PCR assay. On the Illumina HiSeq System, the amplified TCR beta libraries were sequenced as 87-base-pair reads. From the authors' description of their analysis: Across the 500 to 850 repertoires, a later analysis counted 75 million to 90 million unique TCR beta chains, about 10 million of which were shared by at least two donors. To remove PCR and sequencing errors, raw reads were error-corrected and collapsed into unique sequences using a nearest-neighbor algorithm that merged closely related sequences. Alignment of CDR3 sequences to IMGT reference sequences was used to assign V, D and J gene segments. For a sequence to be retained, at least a six-nucleotide match to both a V gene segment and a J gene segment was required. A rearrangement counted as productive if the CDR3 had no stop codons and remained in frame with V and J, and every other rearrangement counted as non-productive. Following IMGT convention, CDR3 was defined as the stretch from the second conserved V-encoded cysteine up to the conserved J-encoded phenylalanine. Sequences without an unambiguous match to a single V gene segment were excluded from the earlier analysis of about 600 of the donors. An earlier analysis of 587 of the donors called V segments functional above 56.7% productive rearrangements and segregating when the between-donor standard deviation exceeded 5%. To diagnose cytomegalovirus status from the catalog of TCR beta chain sequences, a statistical classification framework was built. In a later analysis, TCR nucleotide sequences were compared against IMGT/GENE-DB human TR gene sequences so that V and J genes could be assigned. In a later analysis, CDR3 sequences and most-parsimonious VDJ recombination scenarios were assigned using the TCRdist pipeline. A later analysis defined each TCR beta chain by its CDR3 amino acid sequence plus V-gene family, and excluded reads lacking a unique V-gene family. A later analysis removed 592 highly shared, low-generation-probability nucleotide sequences to deal with suspected cross-contamination and a sequencing artifact. For each public chain, a later analysis derived a clonal expansion index from normalized ranks of inferred template counts within each repertoire. In a later analysis, generation probabilities were computed using a VDJ recombination model fitted to out-of-frame rearrangements, and the results were checked against IGoR. In a later analysis, hypergeometric tests were used to score TCR-TCR, TCR-HLA and TCR-CMV co-occurrence, with a repertoire-size bias correction applied to TCR pairs. A later analysis estimated false discovery rates by permuting HLA or CMV assignments 20 times. In a later analysis, co-occurring TCRs were grouped with DBSCAN, and TCRdist sequence similarity was added when clustering was performed within HLA-allele-positive subsets. Repertoires with fewer than 30,000 or more than 120,000 public chains were left out of co-occurrence clustering, as were a handful of repertoires with anomalous nucleotide sharing. TCRdb retrieved this table from immuneACCESS and kept in-frame rearrangements only. Not all clones are present; in checked studies, unresolved V genes account for under half, and no reason is known for the remainder. The DNA gave D and trimming, while V, J and clone size come from that table. The sample's records list about 130,000 clones. 1.6% of the sample rests with the top ten.

Per the germline V gene, MDHEN is the CDR1 and SYDVKM is the CDR2. Counted from cysteine to phenylalanine, this CDR3 has 12 amino acids. CDR3 DNA is the only sequence kept; it has 36 bases, read in frame from the first base. Cut back by 6 bases and 5 bases, the V and J ends lie 9 bases apart. With respect to this clone: Its specific antigen is unknown.

Results the study describes overall, beyond this receptor: A later analysis found that HLA-associated TCR beta chains were more clonally expanded and had lower generation probabilities than equally common non-associated chains. An association between a missense DCLRE1C variant and V-gene and J-gene trimming of TCR beta chains was found in a later genetic analysis and replicated in an independent cohort. In a later analysis, most CMV-associated TCR beta chains were found to appear HLA-restricted, with HLA associations seemingly driven largely by CMV exposure. A later analysis reported that several top co-occurrence clusters appeared linked to parvovirus B19, influenza, CMV and Epstein-Barr virus. When HLA alleles, especially DR and DQ, strongly co-occurred, attributing TCR associations to individual alleles was difficult. HLA typing was unavailable for some donors at each locus, so association tests used only the typed subset. Because counts were too low, some 16 rarely observed V segments, including chromosome 9 orphons, were excluded from the earlier analysis of 587 of the donors. A total of 164 TCR beta chains were listed by the study as associated with cytomegalovirus. Correlated functional status among segregating V segments might reflect linkage disequilibrium, but an unknown experimental factor could not be ruled out. Some IMGT-functional V segments, including TRBV6-2 and TRBV6-3, could not be told apart with the 87-base-pair reads, so those segments were excluded. Three of the identified cytomegalovirus-associated TCR beta chains were confirmed in vitro to be specific for cytomegalovirus antigens. A group of highly shared sequence variants was considered likely to be a technical artifact of the sequencing pipeline. A later analysis associated 15,000 or so TCR beta sequences with specific HLA alleles at a false discovery rate of 0.05. Across donors, most TCR sequences were observed very rarely, whereas some public TCRs were present in many individuals. The presence/absence analyses assumed that sequencing depth was roughly uniform across donors, and that assumption may not be true. Only TCR beta chains were sequenced in this cohort, and the absence of alpha or paired-chain data limited detectable features. A further reported finding was that TCR beta sequences accurately predicted the HLA-A and HLA-B alleles for most subjects in the first cohort. Immune exposure information for the cohort was limited to CMV serostatus. The classifier was reported to diagnose cytomegalovirus status with high specificity and sensitivity in both the original cohort and the validation cohort. It was suggested by the authors that the approach could potentially be generalized to other disease states and immunological phenotypes. In a later analysis, TCR association rates were found to vary across HLA loci, with the most associated TCRs seen for DRB1 alleles and the fewest for HLA-C alleles. Broadly in line with IMGT annotations, most TCR beta V segments showed up in productive rearrangements about 87% or about 30% of the time in an earlier analysis of several hundred of the donors. Compared with the 666-donor mean, donors in an Asian-associated ancestry cluster had fewer N-insertions in productive TCRs, according to a later genetic analysis.

This clonotype was sampled from a woman in her forties in good health and CMV-seropositive. The specimen sequenced was PBMCs. Here the chain combines TRBV28 and TRBJ2-3, with TRBD2 as a weak D call on 5 bases. The CDR3 region reads CASSLAGDTQYF. The DNA is as follows: TGTGCCAGCAGCCTCGCGGGAGATACGCAGTATTTT.